The 30 T cell receptor beta chains below were found in one sample sequenced in a study of cytomegalovirus exposure and HLA in healthy donors. Primers for the PCR totalled 60 Vbeta and 13 Jbeta. Generated by immunoSEQ multiplex PCR, the TCRdb table keeps only in-frame clones and is missing some. Here the sample spans fewer than 200,000 clones, approximately 78% being singletons. The sequencing input was PBMCs. The receptor set was obtained from a woman in her twenties or thirties in good health and CMV-seropositive.

This chain links TRBV7-2 with TRBJ1-1; 11 bases match TRBD1. This CDR3 has 15 amino acids. Germline assignment: CDR1 SGHTA and CDR2 FQGNSA. J gave up 8 bases and V 5 bases, and 10 bases lay outside the gene matches. In DNA form, the CDR3 reads TGTGCCAGCAGCCAGGGGACAGGGGGACGTAAAGAAGCTTTCTTT. Its translation is CASSQGTGGRKEAFF.

The V call is TRBV28, the J call TRBJ2-7; 10 bases are shared with TRBD1. The CDR3 contains 14 residues. The V gene's germline CDR1 is MDHEN and CDR2 SYDVKM. Trimming cost V 5 bases and J 9 bases; bases outside gene matches: 10. CDR3 loop: CASSAGTGVLWQYF. The CDR3 nucleotides are TGTGCCAGCAGTGCCGGGACAGGGGTATTGTGGCAGTACTTC.

This rearrangement joins TRBV23-1 to TRBJ2-3, with D maybe TRBD1 (6 bases). TRBV23-1 is classed as an ORF, of uncertain function. This CDR3 has 15 amino acids. Between the trimmed V and J ends, which lost 3 bases and 0 bases, there was a span of 10 bases. CDR3 bases: TGCGCCAGCAGTCAGGACAGAGCTAGCACAGATACGCAGTATTTT. Protein product: CASSQDRASTDTQYF.

The chain carries TRBV15 and TRBJ2-5; D might be TRBD2 (7 bases). The CDR3 is made up of 16 amino acids. V shed 1 base and J shed 0 bases, with 12 bases lying between them. Germline lookup yields CDR1 LNHNV and CDR2 YYDKDF (reference sequence). The CDR3 nucleotides read TGTGCCACCAGCAGAGGAGGGGGGGGCTACCAAGAGACCCAGTACTTC. Its translation: CATSRGGGGYQETQYF.

This chain links TRBV5-4 with TRBJ1-6; D is perhaps TRBD1 (6 bases). The V end lost 4 bases, the J end lost 9 bases, and 17 bases lay between the germline ends. CDR1 and CDR2 from the germline V gene are SGHNT and YYREEE (reference sequence). This CDR3 is built from 15 residues. The DNA for the CDR3 is TGTGCCAGCAGCGGGGGCAAAGGTGGGCTTTCACCCCTCCACTTT. Amino acids: CASSGGKGGLSPLHF.

The chain joins TRBV11-1 to TRBJ1-1; D unresolved. V was cut by 5 bases and J by 4 bases, with 8 bases left in between. The CDR3 spans 12 residues. Germline values: CDR1 SGHAT, CDR2 FQDESV (reference sequence). CDR3 sequence (DNA): TGTGCCAGCAGCCGAGTTGCCACTGAAGCTTTCTTT. It specifies CASSRVATEAFF.

The chain is built from TRBV19 and TRBJ2-5; D ambiguous. Germline V gene lookup returns CDR1 LNHDA and CDR2 SQIVND (reference sequence). The V gene lost 2 bases and the J gene lost 5 bases, with 12 bases spanning the gap. There are 14 residues in the CDR3. The CDR3 protein is CASSITREVETQYF. DNA for the CDR3: TGTGCCAGTAGTATAACAAGAGAGGTTGAGACCCAGTACTTC.

This rearrangement joins TRBV6-5 to TRBJ1-2, with no clear D. The CDR3 consists of 13 residues. Germline lookup yields CDR1 MNHEY and CDR2 SVGAGI. V was trimmed by 0 bases and J by 10 bases, leaving 12 bases between them. CDR3 DNA: TGTGCCAGCAGTTACTCGATGGGCGTTGACTACACCTTC. The encoded protein is CASSYSMGVDYTF.

The rearrangement uses TRBV5-6 and TRBJ1-1; 8 bases line up with TRBD1. V was pared by 0 bases and J by 5 bases, with 15 bases of the junction left unmatched. Germline lookup yields CDR1 SGHDT and CDR2 YYEEEE. This CDR3 has 18 amino acids. CDR3 nucleotides: TGTGCCAGCAGCTTGGACTTCCCGGGACAGGCAGTAGGGACTGAAGCTTTCTTT. Its protein product is CASSLDFPGQAVGTEAFF.

This clone has only a few counts. The gene calls are TRBV18 and TRBJ2-7, with 7 bases that match TRBD1. This CDR3 is 14 amino acids long. Germline assignment: CDR1 KGHSH and CDR2 LQKENI. V was pared by 4 bases and J by 3 bases, with 6 bases of the junction left unmatched. The CDR3 nucleotides are TGTGCCAGCTCACAAGGGACAGACTTCTACGAGCAGTACTTC. This translates into CASSQGTDFYEQYF.

This chain uses TRBV7-9 with TRBJ2-5; 8 nucleotides agree with TRBD2. Germline assignment: CDR1 SEHNR and CDR2 FQNEAQ (reference sequence). V was clipped by 5 bases and J by 3 bases; unmatched bases: 11. This CDR3 spans 16 amino acids. In nucleotides, the CDR3 is TGTGCCAGCAGCCCTTGGACTAGCAGGCCTGAAGAGACCCAGTACTTC. Its protein is CASSPWTSRPEETQYF.

To note about this clone: This sample also contains other DNA sequences that code for the same CDR3. V usage is TRBV7-3 and J usage is TRBJ1-1, with D unresolved. Per the germline V gene, CDR1 is SGHTA and CDR2 is FQGTGA. V lost 1 base, J lost 3 bases, and 9 bases lay in between. The CDR3 contains 14 residues. CDR3 loop: CASSLSPGDTEAFF. CDR3 nucleotide sequence: TGTGCCAGCAGCTTAAGTCCCGGAGACACTGAAGCTTTCTTT.

The chain recombines TRBV2 with TRBJ1-4; 11 nucleotides align to TRBD1. J lost 7 bases, V lost 8 bases, and 9 bases had no gene match. Germline CDR1 reads SNHLY; CDR2 reads FYNNEI. The CDR3 sequence is 15 residues long. CDR3 DNA: TGTGCCAGCGGAGACCCCGGGACAGGGGGTGAAAAACTGTTTTTT. The encoded protein is CASGDPGTGGEKLFF. Complete variable domain (other parts from reference TRBV2 and TRBJ1-4): EPEVTQTPSHQVTQMGQEVILRCVPISNHLYFYWYRQILGQKVEFLVSFYNNEISEKSEIFDDQFSVERPDGSNFTLKIRSTKLEDSAMYFCASGDPGTGGEKLFFGSGTQLSVL.

The sample holds one count of this clone. V is TRBV5-4 and J is TRBJ1-1; possible D gene TRBD1, 5 bases. Germline CDR1 reads SGHNT; CDR2 reads YYREEE (reference sequence). V was pared by 4 bases and J by 1 base, with 14 bases between. The CDR3 contains 15 residues. The CDR3 region has the DNA TGTGCCAGCAGCCCGGCGGGGCGGAAGAACACTGAAGCTTTCTTT. It encodes CASSPAGRKNTEAFF.

J is TRBJ1-4 and V is TRBV7-6; D unresolved. CDR1 is SGHVS and CDR2 is FNYEAQ in the germline V gene. V lost 7 bases to trimming and J lost 0 bases, with 12 bases between them. The CDR3 runs 15 residues. The CDR3 nucleotides read TGTGCCAGCATGCGGGTGCCTTCAACTAATGAAAAACTGTTTTTT. This translates into CASMRVPSTNEKLFF.

This clone was seen only once. The V call is TRBV7-9, the J call TRBJ1-2, with D unresolved. Looked up from germline, CDR1 is SEHNR and CDR2 is FQNEAQ (reference sequence). The CDR3 consists of 11 residues. Trimming left V 5 bases short and J 8 bases short, with 9 bases between. DNA of the CDR3: TGTGCCAGCAGCGCCGTCGGGGGCTACACCTTC. It translates to CASSAVGGYTF. Together with reference TRBV7-9 and TRBJ1-2, the CDR3 gives the full variable domain: DTGVSQNPRHKITKRGQNVTFRCDPISEHNRLYWYRQTLGQGPEFLTYFQNEAQLEKSRLLSDRFSAERPKGSFSTLEIQRTEQGDSAMYLCASSAVGGYTFGSGTRLTVV.

V gene TRBV7-2 combines with J gene TRBJ2-2, with TRBD1 matching 8 bases. The V gene end was trimmed by 4 bases and the J gene end by 6 bases; junction bases not matched to a gene: 4. Germline V gene data show CDR1 as SGHTA and CDR2 as FQGNSA. The CDR3 covers 14 residues. The CDR3 DNA is TGTGCCAGCAGCTACCGGACAGGGTCCGGGGAGCTGTTTTTT. It specifies CASSYRTGSGELFF.

This chain connects TRBV7-2 to TRBJ1-2; D remains unclear. The CDR3 has 12 residues. CDR1 and CDR2 from the germline V gene are SGHTA and FQGNSA. Trimming stripped 5 bases from V and 7 bases from J, with 11 bases between. The CDR3 is CASSPPVPGYTF. DNA of the CDR3: TGTGCCAGCAGCCCCCCAGTTCCTGGCTACACCTTC.

The V and J genes are TRBV9 and TRBJ2-1; 7 bases match TRBD2. The CDR3 loop spans 13 amino acids. Losses at the gene ends were 2 bases for V and 8 bases for J; bases not matched to a gene: 4. Germline V gene sequence: CDR1 SGDLS, CDR2 YYNGEE. The CDR3 is CASSVVSGDEQFF. Written as DNA, the CDR3 is TGTGCCAGCAGCGTGGTCAGCGGGGATGAGCAGTTCTTC.

The chain combines TRBV14 with TRBJ2-3, with D possibly TRBD2 on 6 matching bases. Germline V gene sequence: CDR1 SGHDN, CDR2 FVKESK. V gave up 4 bases and J gave up 4 bases, with 12 bases separating them. This CDR3 has 14 amino acids. The CDR3 sequence: CASSPRLVSDTQYF. The CDR3, as DNA: TGTGCCAGCAGCCCAAGACTAGTCTCAGATACGCAGTATTTT. Filled out from reference TRBV14 and TRBJ2-3, the complete variable domain reads EAGVTQFPSHSVIEKGQTVTLRCDPISGHDNLYWYRRVMGKEIKFLLHFVKESKQDESGMPNNRFLAERTGGTYSTLKVQPAELEDSGVYFCASSPRLVSDTQYFGPGTRLTVL.

The V gene is TRBV5-6, the J gene TRBJ1-1, with D uncertain. Germline CDR1 reads SGHDT; CDR2 reads YYEEEE. V shed 4 bases and J shed 8 bases, with 12 bases lying between them. The CDR3 is 12 residues long. DNA for the CDR3: TGTGCCAGCAGCCCCGGCCGGGTAGAAGCTTTCTTT. It encodes CASSPGRVEAFF. Looking up the rest from reference TRBV5-6 and TRBJ1-1 gives the full variable domain: DAGVTQSPTHLIKTRGQQVTLRCSPKSGHDTVSWYQQALGQGPQFIFQYYEEEERQRGNFPDRFSGHQFPNYSSELNVNALLLGDSALYLCASSPGRVEAFFGQGTRLTVV.

This clone was observed once. The V and J genes are TRBV4-2 and TRBJ2-3; 12 positions match TRBD2. Germline lookup yields CDR1 LGHNA and CDR2 YNFKEQ. This CDR3 spans 17 amino acids. Germline trimming cut 0 bases from V and 9 bases from J; bases unmatched to any gene: 10. The CDR3 nucleotides are TGTGCCAGCAGCCAAGAGGTACTAGCGGGGGGCCGGAACACGCAGTATTTT. Amino acid sequence: CASSQEVLAGGRNTQYF.

Turning to this clone: The sample contains more than one DNA sequence encoding this CDR3. The chain couples TRBV7-2 to TRBJ2-5; a weak D match, TRBD2 (5 bases). The CDR3 consists of 12 residues. Trimming stripped 3 bases from V and 5 bases from J, with 7 bases between. Germline V lookup: CDR1 SGHTA, CDR2 FQGNSA. CDR3 nucleotides: TGTGCCAGCAGCTTTCGAGGGGAGACCCAGTACTTC. This translates into CASSFRGETQYF.

This chain connects TRBV6-5 to TRBJ1-5, with no clear D. This CDR3 comprises 13 residues. The germline gives CDR1 MNHEY, CDR2 SVGAGI. V lost 6 bases and J lost 3, with 9 bases in between. The CDR3 nucleotides are TGTGCCAGCAGCTACAGCGTCAATCAGCCCCAGCATTTT. Its translation: CASSYSVNQPQHF.

A remark on this clone: A single base separates this from a much larger clone, so it may be a read error. This chain connects TRBV5-1 to TRBJ2-7, with a tentative D call TRBD2 (5 bases). Germline loops: CDR1 SGHRS, CDR2 YFSETQ. This CDR3 contains 15 residues. Between the trimmed V and J ends, which lost 4 bases and 5 bases, there was a span of 19 bases. The CDR3 bases are TGCGCCAGCAGCGTCCAACCCAGGACTTTCGACGAGCAGTACTTC. This codes for CASSVQPRTFDEQYF.

The chain has TRBV9 and TRBJ2-1; D possibly corresponds to TRBD2 (6 bases). V shed 6 bases and J shed 4 bases, with 14 bases lying between them. Germline V gene data show CDR1 as SGDLS and CDR2 as YYNGEE. The CDR3 extends over 14 amino acids. The CDR3 here is CASTLDGGYNEQFF. CDR3 DNA sequence: TGTGCCAGCACCCTCGACGGGGGATACAATGAGCAGTTCTTC.

Turning to this clone: The same CDR3 arises from other DNA sequences in this sample as well. The rearrangement uses TRBV28 and TRBJ1-2; 9 nucleotides match TRBD1. The CDR3 has 15 amino acids. Germline CDR1 and CDR2: MDHEN and SYDVKM. Trimming cost V 5 bases and J 0 bases; bases outside gene matches: 4. This chain's CDR3 is CASSETGGPNYGYTF. DNA for the CDR3: TGTGCCAGCAGTGAGACAGGGGGTCCTAACTATGGCTACACCTTC.

In DNA form, the CDR3 reads TGTGCCTGGAGTGTAGGTTTAGGGGACACCATATATTTT. Its translation is CAWSVGLGDTIYF. The chain links TRBV30 to TRBJ1-3; D possibly corresponds to TRBD1 (5 bases). This CDR3 contains 13 residues. Germline loops: CDR1 GTSNPN, CDR2 SVGIG (reference sequence). The V end lost 0 bases, the J end lost 8 bases, and 11 bases lay between the germline ends.

A note on this clone: Other DNA sequences in the same sample also yield this CDR3. This sequence joins TRBV2 and TRBJ1-1; 8 nucleotides line up with TRBD1. CDR1 SNHLY and CDR2 FYNNEI come from the germline V gene. Losses at the gene ends were 6 bases for V and 1 base for J; bases not matched to a gene: 4. The CDR3 contains 14 residues. The chain's CDR3 is CASSGQGSNTEAFF. Here the CDR3 DNA reads TGTGCCAGCAGCGGACAGGGCTCGAACACTGAAGCTTTCTTT.

As for this clone: Other DNA sequences in this specimen translate into the identical CDR3. The chain links TRBV7-9 to TRBJ1-2; D not certain. Germline CDR1 SEHNR, CDR2 FQNEAQ (reference sequence). V lost 1 base, J lost 0 bases, and 3 bases lay in between. This CDR3 is 13 amino acids long. CDR3 residues: CASSLGANYGYTF. CDR3 DNA sequence: TGTGCCAGCAGCTTAGGAGCTAACTATGGCTACACCTTC.